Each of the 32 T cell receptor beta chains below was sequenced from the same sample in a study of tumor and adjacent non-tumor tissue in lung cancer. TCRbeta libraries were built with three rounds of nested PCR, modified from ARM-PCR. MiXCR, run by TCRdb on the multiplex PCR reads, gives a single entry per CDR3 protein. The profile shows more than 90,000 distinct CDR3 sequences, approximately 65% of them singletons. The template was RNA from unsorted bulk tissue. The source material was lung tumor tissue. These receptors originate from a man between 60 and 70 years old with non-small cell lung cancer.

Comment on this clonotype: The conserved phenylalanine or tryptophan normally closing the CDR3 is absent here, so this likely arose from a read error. CDR3 sequence reads: CASNKNTEAFV. CDR3 DNA sequence: TGTGCTAGCAACAAGAACACTGAAGCTTTCGTT. The chain combines TRBV11-1 with TRBJ1-1; no clear D. Germline V gives CDR1 SGHAT, CDR2 FQDESV (reference sequence). There are 11 residues in the CDR3.

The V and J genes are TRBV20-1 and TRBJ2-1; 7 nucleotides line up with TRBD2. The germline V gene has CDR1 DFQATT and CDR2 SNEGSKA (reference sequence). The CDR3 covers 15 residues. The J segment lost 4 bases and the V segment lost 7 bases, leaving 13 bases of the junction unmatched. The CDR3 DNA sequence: TGCAGTGTTCACATTCCCGCGGGGGATTACAATGAGCAGTTCTTC. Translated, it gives CSVHIPAGDYNEQFF.

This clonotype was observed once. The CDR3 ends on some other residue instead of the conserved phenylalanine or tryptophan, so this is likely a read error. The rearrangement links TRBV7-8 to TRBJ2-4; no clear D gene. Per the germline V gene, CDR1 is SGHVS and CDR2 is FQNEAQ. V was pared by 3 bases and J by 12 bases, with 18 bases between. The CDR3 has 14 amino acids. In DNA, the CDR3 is TGTGCCAGCAGCTTTGGCGTGGGTGGTGACACTCAGTACTTA. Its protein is CASSFGVGGDTQYL.

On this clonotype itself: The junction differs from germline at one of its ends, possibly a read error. CDR3 bases: TGTGCCAGCAATTATAGACCGACAGGGGAGGCCTATGGTTACACCTTC. Translating gives CASNYRPTGEAYGYTF. The rearrangement uses TRBV11-1 and TRBJ1-2; 8 bases align to TRBD1. Germline V gene data show CDR1 as SGHAT and CDR2 as FQDESV (reference sequence). The CDR3 is 16 residues long.

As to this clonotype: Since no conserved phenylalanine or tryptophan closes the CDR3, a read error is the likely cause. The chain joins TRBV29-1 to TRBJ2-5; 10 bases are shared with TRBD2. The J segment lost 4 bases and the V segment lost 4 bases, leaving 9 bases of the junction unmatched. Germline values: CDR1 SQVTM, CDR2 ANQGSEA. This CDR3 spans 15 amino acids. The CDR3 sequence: CSVGVAGGRPETQYL. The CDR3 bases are TGCAGCGTTGGTGTAGCGGGAGGCCGACCAGAGACCCAGTACCTC.

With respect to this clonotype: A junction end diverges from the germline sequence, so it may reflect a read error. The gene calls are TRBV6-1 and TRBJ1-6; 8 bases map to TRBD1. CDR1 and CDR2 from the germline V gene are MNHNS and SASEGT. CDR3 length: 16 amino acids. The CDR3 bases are TGTGCCAACAGTGAAACAGGGGGAACAGCGATCACACCCCTCCACTTT. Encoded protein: CANSETGGTAITPLHF.

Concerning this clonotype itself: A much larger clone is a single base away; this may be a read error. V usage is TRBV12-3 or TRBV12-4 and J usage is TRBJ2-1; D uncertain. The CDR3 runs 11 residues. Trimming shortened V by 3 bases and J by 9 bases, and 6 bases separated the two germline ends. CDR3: CASSLSREQFF. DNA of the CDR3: TGTGCCAGCAGTTTGTCTCGTGAGCAGTTCTTC.

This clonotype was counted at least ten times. The CDR3 region is CASSFSALLANYGYTF. The CDR3 nucleotides read TGTGCCAGCAGTTTTTCCGCTCTGTTAGCTAACTATGGCTACACCTTC. This chain joins TRBV28 and TRBJ1-2; no definite D call. The CDR3 length is 16 residues. The germline gives CDR1 MDHEN, CDR2 SYDVKM. Between the trimmed V and J ends, which lost 3 bases and 0 bases, there was a span of 14 bases.

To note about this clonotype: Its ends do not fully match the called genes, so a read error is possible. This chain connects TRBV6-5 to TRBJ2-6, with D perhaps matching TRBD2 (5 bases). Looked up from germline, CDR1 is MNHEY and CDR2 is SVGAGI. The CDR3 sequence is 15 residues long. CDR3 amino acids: CTSSTLGIGANVLTF. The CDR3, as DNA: TGTACCAGCAGTACCCTCGGGATTGGGGCCAACGTCCTGACTTTC.

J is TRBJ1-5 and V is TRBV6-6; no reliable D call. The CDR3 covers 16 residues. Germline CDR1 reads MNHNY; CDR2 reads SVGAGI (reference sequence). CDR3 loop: CVIKVLLVYSNQPQHF. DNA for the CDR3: TGTGTCATCAAGGTGCTGTTGGTATATAGCAATCAGCCCCAGCATTTT.

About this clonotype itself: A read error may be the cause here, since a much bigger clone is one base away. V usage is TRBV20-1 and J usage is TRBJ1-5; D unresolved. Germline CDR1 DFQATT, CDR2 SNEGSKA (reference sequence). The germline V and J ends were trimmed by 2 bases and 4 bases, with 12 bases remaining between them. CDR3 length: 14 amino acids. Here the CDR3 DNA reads TGCAGTGCTAGATTTAAGGGAGGGAATCAGCCCCAGCATTTT. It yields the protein CSARFKGGNQPQHF.

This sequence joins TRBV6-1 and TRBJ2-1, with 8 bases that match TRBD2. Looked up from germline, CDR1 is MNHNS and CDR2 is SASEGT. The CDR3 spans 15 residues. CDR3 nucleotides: TGTGCAACCAGAGCGGGGGTTAACTCCTACAATGAGCAGTTCTTC. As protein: CATRAGVNSYNEQFF.

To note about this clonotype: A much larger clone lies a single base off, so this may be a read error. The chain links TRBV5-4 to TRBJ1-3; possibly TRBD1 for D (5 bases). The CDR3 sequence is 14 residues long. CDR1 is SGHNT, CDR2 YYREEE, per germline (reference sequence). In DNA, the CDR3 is TGTACCAGCAGCCGAGGGGAAATTGGAAACACCATATATTTT. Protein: CTSSRGEIGNTIYF.

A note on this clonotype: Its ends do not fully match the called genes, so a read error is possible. The CDR3 loop is CASRLEARGLNQPQHF. For the CDR3, the DNA is TGTGCGAGCAGACTAGAGGCGAGGGGTCTAAATCAGCCCCAGCATTTT. The rearrangement uses TRBV28 and TRBJ1-5, with a possible D match to TRBD1 (5 bases). Germline CDR1 MDHEN, CDR2 SYDVKM. The CDR3 is 16 amino acids.

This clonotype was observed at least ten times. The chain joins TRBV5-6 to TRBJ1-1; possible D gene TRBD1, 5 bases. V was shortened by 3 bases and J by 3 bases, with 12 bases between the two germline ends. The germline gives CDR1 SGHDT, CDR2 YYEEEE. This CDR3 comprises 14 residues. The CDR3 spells CASSWAGRDTEAFF. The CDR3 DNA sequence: TGTGCCAGCAGCTGGGCGGGGCGGGACACTGAAGCTTTCTTT.

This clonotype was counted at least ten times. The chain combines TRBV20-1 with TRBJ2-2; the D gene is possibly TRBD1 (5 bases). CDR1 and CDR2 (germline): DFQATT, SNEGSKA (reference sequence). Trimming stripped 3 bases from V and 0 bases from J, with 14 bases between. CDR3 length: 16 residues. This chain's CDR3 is CSARDAVGANTGELFF. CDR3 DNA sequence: TGCAGTGCTAGGGATGCAGTAGGGGCGAACACCGGGGAGCTGTTTTTT.

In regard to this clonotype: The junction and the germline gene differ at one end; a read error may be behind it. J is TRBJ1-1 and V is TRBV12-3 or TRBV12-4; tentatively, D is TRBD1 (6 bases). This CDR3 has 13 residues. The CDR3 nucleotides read TGTGTCAGCAGTCTCGGGGGCAGGGGCGAAGCTTCCTTT. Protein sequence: CVSSLGGRGEASF.

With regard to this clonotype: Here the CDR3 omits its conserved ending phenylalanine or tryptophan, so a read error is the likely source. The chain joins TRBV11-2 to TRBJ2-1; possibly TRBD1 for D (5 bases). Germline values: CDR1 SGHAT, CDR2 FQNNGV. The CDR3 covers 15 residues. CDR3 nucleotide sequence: TGTGCTAGCAGCTTAGAGTCAGGGCCTTGGAACGAGCAGTTCTAC. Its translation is CASSLESGPWNEQFY.

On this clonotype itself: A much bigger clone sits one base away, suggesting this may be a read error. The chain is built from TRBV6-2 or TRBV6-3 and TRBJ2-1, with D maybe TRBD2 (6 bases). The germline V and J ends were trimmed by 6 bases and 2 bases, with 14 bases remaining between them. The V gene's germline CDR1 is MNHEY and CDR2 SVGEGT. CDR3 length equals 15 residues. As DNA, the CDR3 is TGTGCCAGCAGCACCGGGACTGGTACCTACAATGAGCAGTTCTTC. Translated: CASSTGTGTYNEQFF.

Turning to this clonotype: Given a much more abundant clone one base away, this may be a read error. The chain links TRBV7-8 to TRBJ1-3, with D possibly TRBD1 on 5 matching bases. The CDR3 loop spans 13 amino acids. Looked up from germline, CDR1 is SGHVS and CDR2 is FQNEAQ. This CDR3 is CASSVDSHNIIYF. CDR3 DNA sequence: TGTGCCAGCAGCGTTGACAGCCATAACATCATATATTTT.

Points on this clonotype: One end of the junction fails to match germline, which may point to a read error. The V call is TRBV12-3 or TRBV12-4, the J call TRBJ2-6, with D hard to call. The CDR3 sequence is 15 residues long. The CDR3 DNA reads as TGTGTCAGCAGTTGGGGTGACTCTGAGGCCAACGTCCTGACTTTC. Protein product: CVSSWGDSEANVLTF.

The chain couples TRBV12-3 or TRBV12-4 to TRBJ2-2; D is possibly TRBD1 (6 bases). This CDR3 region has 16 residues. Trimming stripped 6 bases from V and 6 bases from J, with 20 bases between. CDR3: CASRLSRDTYPGELFF. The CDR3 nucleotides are TGTGCCAGCAGATTATCCCGGGACACTTACCCCGGGGAGCTGTTTTTT.

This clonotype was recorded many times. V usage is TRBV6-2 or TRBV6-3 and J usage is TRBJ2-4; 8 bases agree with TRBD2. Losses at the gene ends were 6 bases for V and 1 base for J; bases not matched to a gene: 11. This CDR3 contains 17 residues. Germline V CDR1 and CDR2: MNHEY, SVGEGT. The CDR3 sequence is CASSPVGGGLAKNIQYF. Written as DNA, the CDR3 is TGTGCCAGCAGCCCGGTCGGGGGGGGCCTGGCCAAAAACATTCAGTACTTC.

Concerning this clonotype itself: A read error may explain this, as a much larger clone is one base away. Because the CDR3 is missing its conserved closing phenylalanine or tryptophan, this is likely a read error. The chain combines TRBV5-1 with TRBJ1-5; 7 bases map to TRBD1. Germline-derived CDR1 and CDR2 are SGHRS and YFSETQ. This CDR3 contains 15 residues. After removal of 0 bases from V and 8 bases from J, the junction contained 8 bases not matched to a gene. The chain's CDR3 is CASSLAGQGDEPQHS. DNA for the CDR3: TGCGCCAGCAGCTTGGCCGGGCAGGGGGATGAGCCCCAGCATTCT.

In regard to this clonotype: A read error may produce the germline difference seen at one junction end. CDR3 nucleotide sequence: TGCAGTGCCAGAGATGACAGGGCAGCGCAAAACATCCGGTACTTC. Its protein product is CSARDDRAAQNIRYF. The genes are TRBV20-1 and TRBJ2-4; 7 nucleotides line up with TRBD1. CDR3 length equals 15 residues. The V gene's germline CDR1 is DFQATT and CDR2 SNEGSKA (reference sequence).

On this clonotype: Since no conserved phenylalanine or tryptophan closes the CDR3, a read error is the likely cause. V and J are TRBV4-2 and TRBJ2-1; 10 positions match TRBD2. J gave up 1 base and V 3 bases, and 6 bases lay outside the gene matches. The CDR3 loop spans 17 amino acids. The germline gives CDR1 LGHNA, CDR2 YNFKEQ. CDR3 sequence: CASSQALAGESYNEQFL. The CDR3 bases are TGTGCCAGCAGCCAGGCCCTAGCGGGAGAGTCCTACAATGAGCAGTTCTTA.

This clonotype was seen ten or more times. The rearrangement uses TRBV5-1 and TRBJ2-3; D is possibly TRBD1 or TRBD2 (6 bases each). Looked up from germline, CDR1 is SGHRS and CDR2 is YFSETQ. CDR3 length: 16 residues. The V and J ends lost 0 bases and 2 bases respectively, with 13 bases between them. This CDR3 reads CASSLGLGGLTDTQYF. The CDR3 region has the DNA TGCGCCAGCAGCTTGGGGCTGGGGGGCCTCACAGATACGCAGTATTTT.

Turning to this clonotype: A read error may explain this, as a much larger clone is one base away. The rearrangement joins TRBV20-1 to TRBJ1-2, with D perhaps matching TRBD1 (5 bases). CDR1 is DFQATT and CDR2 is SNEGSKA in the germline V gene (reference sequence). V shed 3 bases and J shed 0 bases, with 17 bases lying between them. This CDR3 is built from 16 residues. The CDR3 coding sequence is TGCAGTGCTAGTAAGGACAATATTGCGCCTAACTATGGCTACACCTTC. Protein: CSASKDNIAPNYGYTF.

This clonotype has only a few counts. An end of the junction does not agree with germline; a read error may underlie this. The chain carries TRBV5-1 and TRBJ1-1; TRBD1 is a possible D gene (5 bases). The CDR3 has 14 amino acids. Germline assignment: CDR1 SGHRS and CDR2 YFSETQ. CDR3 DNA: TGTGCCCGCAGCGGGGCAGTCGGGGCCACTGAAGCTTTCTTT. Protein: CARSGAVGATEAFF.

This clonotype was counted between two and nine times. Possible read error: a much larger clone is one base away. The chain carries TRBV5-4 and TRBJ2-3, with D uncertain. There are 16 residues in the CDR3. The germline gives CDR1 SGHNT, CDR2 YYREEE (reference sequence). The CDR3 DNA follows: TGTGCCAGCGGCTTGGTGGGCAGAACTAGCACAGATACGCAGTATTTT. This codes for CASGLVGRTSTDTQYF. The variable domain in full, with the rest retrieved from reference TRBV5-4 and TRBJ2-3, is ETGVTQSPTHLIKTRGQQVTLRCSSQSGHNTVSWYQQALGQGPQFIFQYYREEENGRGNFPPRFSGLQFPNYSSELNVNALELDDSALYLCASGLVGRTSTDTQYFGPGTRLTVL.

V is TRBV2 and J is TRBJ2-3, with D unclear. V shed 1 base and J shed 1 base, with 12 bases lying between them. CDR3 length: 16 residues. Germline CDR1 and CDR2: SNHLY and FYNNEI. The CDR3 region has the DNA TGTGCCAGCAGTGAAGTGCTTCGAGAGGGCACAGATACGCAGTATTTT. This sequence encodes CASSEVLREGTDTQYF.

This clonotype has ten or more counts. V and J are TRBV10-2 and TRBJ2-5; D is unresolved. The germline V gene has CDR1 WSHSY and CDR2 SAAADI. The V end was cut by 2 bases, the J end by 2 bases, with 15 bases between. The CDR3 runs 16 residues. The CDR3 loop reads CASSESRLTVQETQYF. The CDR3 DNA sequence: TGCGCCAGCAGTGAGAGCAGATTGACGGTACAAGAGACCCAGTACTTC.